The 31 T cell receptor beta chains given below trace back to one sample, sequenced in a study of CD8+CD57+ T cells in acquired aplastic anemia. TCR beta VDJ and CDR3 profiles were obtained from a genomic DNA template. Via MiXCR, TCRdb re-called the reads, giving one row per CDR3 protein. Among 350,000 to 450,000 distinct CDR3 sequences listed, about two thirds were seen once. Material for sequencing was sorted CD4+, CD8+, or CD8+CD57+ T cells (not recorded which) from PBMCs. The receptors come from a human donor in good health, serving as a control.

This clonotype was recorded many times. CDR3 sequence reads: CASSPGTSRNEQFF. As DNA, the CDR3 is TGTGCCAGCAGCCCCGGAACGAGCCGCAATGAGCAGTTCTTC. The rearrangement joins TRBV14 to TRBJ2-1; no reliable D call. CDR1 SGHDN and CDR2 FVKESK come from the germline V gene. The CDR3 contains 14 residues. V was shortened by 4 bases and J by 6 bases, with 13 bases between the two germline ends.

The chain is built from TRBV29-1 and TRBJ2-5; a possible D gene is TRBD2 (5 bases). V lost 3 bases to trimming and J lost 3 bases, with 8 bases between them. Germline V CDR1 and CDR2: SQVTM, ANQGSEA. The CDR3 contains 12 residues. The CDR3 sequence is CSVEDGKETQYF. CDR3 in DNA: TGCAGCGTTGAGGACGGGAAAGAGACCCAGTACTTC.

Regarding this clonotype: Being one base from a much bigger clone, this may be a read error. The chain has TRBV5-4 and TRBJ2-1, with D hard to call. Germline CDR1 is SGHNT and CDR2 is YYREEE (reference sequence). The CDR3 has 15 amino acids. This CDR3 reads CASSLEGSPFFEQSF. CDR3 nucleotides: TGTGCCAGCAGCTTGGAGGGTTCACCCTTTTTTGAGCAGTCCTTC. The variable domain in full, completed from reference TRBV5-4 and TRBJ2-1, reads ETGVTQSPTHLIKTRGQQVTLRCSSQSGHNTVSWYQQALGQGPQFIFQYYREEENGRGNFPPRFSGLQFPNYSSELNVNALELDDSALYLCASSLEGSPFFEQSFGPGTRLTVL.

The chain combines TRBV12-3 or TRBV12-4 with TRBJ2-7; the match to TRBD2 covers 8 bases. Trimming at V came to 1 base and at J to 0 bases, leaving 2 bases not matched to a gene. This CDR3 comprises 15 residues. The CDR3 sequence: CASSLGSGASYEQYF. The CDR3 coding sequence is TGTGCCAGCAGTTTAGGTAGCGGGGCCTCCTACGAGCAGTACTTC.

This clonotype was observed once. This CDR3 reads CSASPRDREDQEKLFF. CDR3 sequence (DNA): TGCAGTGCTAGTCCCCGGGACAGGGAGGATCAGGAAAAACTGTTTTTT. V usage is TRBV20-1 and J usage is TRBJ1-4; 9 bases map to TRBD1. Per the germline V gene, CDR1 is DFQATT and CDR2 is SNEGSKA (reference sequence). Trimming cost V 3 bases and J 8 bases; bases outside gene matches: 13. The CDR3 runs 16 residues.

The chain links TRBV7-9 to TRBJ2-3; tentative D call: TRBD2 (5 bases). The germline CDR1 and CDR2 sequences are SEHNR and FQNEAQ (reference sequence). Trimming removed 5 bases at V and 1 base at J, with 13 bases between. The CDR3 consists of 15 residues. CDR3 region: CASSMRAAGTDTQYF. The CDR3 region has the DNA TGTGCCAGCAGCATGCGAGCGGCGGGCACAGATACGCAGTATTTT.

V is TRBV7-2 and J is TRBJ1-1; weak D call: TRBD1 (6 bases). Between the trimmed V and J ends, which lost 9 bases and 5 bases, there was a span of 10 bases. Germline V gene sequence: CDR1 SGHTA, CDR2 FQGNSA. This CDR3 is built from 11 residues. CDR3 region: CARGGGTEAFF. The CDR3, as DNA: TGTGCCAGAGGGGGGGGGACTGAAGCTTTCTTT.

On this clonotype itself: An end of the junction does not agree with germline; a read error may underlie this. The gene calls are TRBV19 and TRBJ1-1; the D gene is possibly TRBD1 (5 bases). CDR3 size: 13 residues. CDR1 and CDR2 from the germline V gene are LNHDA and SQIVND (reference sequence). The CDR3 DNA reads TGTGGCAGTAGTGCTAAGGGGATCACTGAAGCTTTCTTT. It translates to CGSSAKGITEAFF.

V is TRBV7-2 and J is TRBJ1-4, with unresolved D. This CDR3 is 15 amino acids long. V was trimmed by 5 bases and J by 16 bases, leaving 26 bases between them. Germline CDR1 SGHTA, CDR2 FQGNSA. The CDR3 region has the DNA TGTGCCAGCAGCGTCAATAGCGGATCGGTGAGACCACGGTTTTTT. Its translation is CASSVNSGSVRPRFF.

This clonotype was counted a single time. The chain recombines TRBV7-2 with TRBJ2-3; D is tentatively TRBD1 or TRBD2 (5 bases each). V lost 5 bases and J 4 bases, leaving 16 bases between the germline ends. The CDR3 runs 15 residues. Per germline, CDR1 SGHTA and CDR2 FQGNSA. CDR3 protein: CASSTEAGSPDTQYF. The CDR3 DNA is TGTGCCAGCAGCACCGAGGCAGGGAGCCCAGATACGCAGTATTTT.

The rearrangement joins TRBV12-3 or TRBV12-4 to TRBJ1-6, with D tentatively TRBD1 (5 bases). This CDR3 has 19 amino acids. Trimming stripped 5 bases from V and 7 bases from J, with 27 bases between. CDR3 nucleotides: TGTGCCAGCAGTATAGATTTCCCTAAGCTATGGACACAGAATTCACCCCTCCACTTT. Amino acids: CASSIDFPKLWTQNSPLHF.

This clonotype was counted many times. CDR3 DNA: TGTGCCAGCAGGTTTATAGTAGCGGGGGGAAATACGCAGTATTTT. This sequence encodes CASRFIVAGGNTQYF. This sequence joins TRBV27 and TRBJ2-3; 10 bases match TRBD2. Trimming removed 6 bases from V and 7 bases from J; junction bases left unmatched: 10. The CDR3 has 15 amino acids. CDR1 and CDR2 (germline): MNHEY, SMNVEV (reference sequence).

There are many counts of this clonotype. The chain links TRBV5-1 to TRBJ2-7; perhaps TRBD1 as D (6 bases). Trimming removed 5 bases at V and 1 base at J, with 13 bases between. Per germline, CDR1 SGHRS and CDR2 YFSETQ. The CDR3 covers 14 residues. The CDR3: CASSTGTSSYEQYF. In nucleotides, the CDR3 is TGCGCCAGCAGTACCGGGACATCTTCCTACGAGCAGTACTTC.

V usage is TRBV7-9 and J usage is TRBJ1-5, with 10 bases identical to TRBD1. Looked up from germline, CDR1 is SEHNR and CDR2 is FQNEAQ (reference sequence). Trimming took 5 bases from V and 2 from J; bases not matched to a gene: 9. The CDR3 has 17 amino acids. The CDR3 reads CASSKGQGRYGNQPQHF. The CDR3 DNA reads TGTGCCAGCAGCAAGGGACAGGGGCGATACGGCAATCAGCCCCAGCATTTT.

V and J are TRBV10-3 and TRBJ2-7; TRBD1 or TRBD2 may be the D gene (5 bases each). CDR1 is ENHRY and CDR2 is SYGVKD in the germline V gene. The CDR3 loop spans 13 amino acids. The germline V and J ends were trimmed by 4 bases and 3 bases, with 10 bases remaining between them. The CDR3 region has the DNA TGTGCCATCAGTGCAAGAGGGGACTACGAGCAGTACTTC. It codes for CAISARGDYEQYF.

This sequence joins TRBV7-8 and TRBJ2-2; tentatively, D is TRBD2 (6 bases). The CDR3 runs 13 residues. Germline-derived CDR1 and CDR2 are SGHVS and FQNEAQ. Trimming removed 7 bases at V and 7 bases at J, with 13 bases between. CDR3 sequence reads: CASITGGYGELFF. The DNA of the CDR3 is TGTGCCAGCATCACTGGGGGGTACGGGGAGCTGTTTTTT.

The sample holds a few counts of this clonotype. The chain links TRBV15 to TRBJ2-7; 9 positions agree with TRBD2. CDR3 length: 13 amino acids. J was trimmed by 4 bases and V by 6 bases; bases with no gene match: 4. Germline V CDR1 and CDR2: LNHNV, YYDKDF (reference sequence). The CDR3 reads CATRASGIYEQYF. In DNA form, the CDR3 reads TGTGCCACCAGGGCTAGCGGGATATACGAGCAGTACTTC.

About this clonotype itself: The junction departs from germline at one end; a sequencing error may be responsible. The V gene is TRBV7-8, the J gene TRBJ2-7; D is uncertain. The CDR3 length is 14 residues. The germline V gene has CDR1 SGHVS and CDR2 FQNEAQ. The CDR3 DNA reads TGTGCCAGCACCCTTCCTGGGAATCAGCACCAGCATTTTTTC. This encodes CASTLPGNQHQHFF.

This chain joins TRBV20-1 and TRBJ2-7, with D possibly matching TRBD2 (5 bases). Germline values: CDR1 DFQATT, CDR2 SNEGSKA (reference sequence). CDR3 length: 12 residues. Between the trimmed V and J ends, which lost 6 bases and 9 bases, there was a span of 18 bases. CDR3 protein: CSASSPGAGQYF. The CDR3 coding sequence is TGCAGTGCCAGCAGCCCGGGTGCGGGGCAGTACTTC.

Note on this clonotype: Sequence at one end of the junction differs from germline and may be a read error. This CDR3 reads CASSQETQVGDTQYF. DNA of the CDR3: TGCGCCAGCAGCCAAGAGACACAGGTGGGGGATACGCAGTATTTT. This rearrangement joins TRBV5-4 to TRBJ2-3, with D perhaps TRBD1 (5 bases). This CDR3 is built from 15 residues. Germline values: CDR1 SGHNT, CDR2 YYREEE (reference sequence).

Worth noting for this clonotype: At one boundary the junction diverges from the germline segment, which might be a read error. The gene calls are TRBV10-3 and TRBJ2-3; D uncertain. This CDR3 is 13 amino acids long. Germline V gene sequence: CDR1 ENHRY, CDR2 SYGVKD. Here the CDR3 reads CATSQVSTRTQYF. CDR3 coding DNA: TGTGCCACCAGTCAGGTGTCTACGCGTACGCAGTATTTT.

Many counts were recorded for this clonotype. The chain has TRBV15 and TRBJ2-7, with D possibly called TRBD1 or TRBD2 (5 bases each). The CDR3 is 14 amino acids. V lost 1 base and J 5 bases, leaving 12 bases between the germline ends. Germline CDR1 is LNHNV and CDR2 is YYDKDF (reference sequence). CDR3 sequence reads: CATSRGGLTNEQYF. The CDR3, as DNA: TGTGCCACCAGCAGAGGGGGGTTAACCAACGAGCAGTACTTC.

The chain combines TRBV11-3 with TRBJ2-5, with TRBD1 matching 7 bases. The germline V gene encodes CDR1 SGHNT and CDR2 YENEEA. This CDR3 has 14 residues. J lost 3 bases, V lost 0 bases, and 1 base had no gene match. CDR3 DNA sequence: TGTGCCAGCAGCTTAGAAGGACAGGAAGAGACCCAGTACTTC. This codes for CASSLEGQEETQYF.

The J gene is TRBJ1-1, the V gene TRBV6-1, with D possibly being TRBD1 (5 bases). CDR1 is MNHNS, CDR2 SASEGT, per germline. The V end was cut by 0 bases, the J end by 5 bases, with 10 bases between. CDR3 length: 14 residues. DNA of the CDR3: TGTGCCAGCAGTGAAGCATTTTCAGGGACTGAAGCTTTCTTT. It is translated as CASSEAFSGTEAFF.

The chain carries TRBV9 and TRBJ2-1, with D possibly matching TRBD2 (7 bases). TRBJ2-5 matches the DNA end more closely, so the J call is doubtful. This CDR3 region has 16 residues. Germline V gives CDR1 SGDLS, CDR2 YYNGEE. The CDR3 sequence is CASSIEGGGGNMPQYF. CDR3 DNA sequence: TGTGCCAGCAGCATAGAAGGCGGGGGCGGAAACATGCCCCAGTACTTC.

To note about this clonotype: The CDR3 does not end in the conserved phenylalanine or tryptophan, so this is likely a read error. Because the CDR3's place on the DNA is in doubt, the DNA is left out and the CDR3 is given as listed by TCRdb. The rearrangement joins TRBV7-2 to TRBJ1-2. The V gene's germline CDR1 is SGHTA and CDR2 FQGNSA. Both ends counted, the CDR3 spans 13 residues. The CDR3 sequence is CASSWSTDTGYTG.

In its sample, this clonotype was seen many times. The V gene is TRBV19, the J gene TRBJ2-3; 8 bases are a match to TRBD1. J lost 3 bases, V lost 6 bases, and 8 bases had no gene match. Looked up from germline, CDR1 is LNHDA and CDR2 is SQIVND (reference sequence). CDR3 length: 15 amino acids. CDR3 DNA sequence: TGTGCCAGTAGCCTCAAACAGGGGGTTACAGATACGCAGTATTTT. The encoded protein is CASSLKQGVTDTQYF.

With respect to this clonotype: Since a much larger clone is just one base distant, this may be a read error. The chain uses TRBV2 and TRBJ2-5, with 10 nucleotides matching TRBD1. This CDR3 contains 15 residues. From germline, CDR1 is SNHLY and CDR2 FYNNEI. After removal of 6 bases from V and 7 bases from J, the junction contained 11 bases not matched to a gene. CDR3 in amino acids: CASSSEGGQGRTQYF. CDR3 nucleotide sequence: TGTGCCAGCAGCTCAGAAGGGGGACAGGGGCGGACCCAGTACTTC.

With regard to this clonotype: This CDR3 is missing its conserved last phenylalanine or tryptophan, likely due to a read error. It is unclear where the CDR3 begins or ends on the DNA, so no DNA is shown, and the CDR3 is as TCRdb lists it. This chain connects TRBV7-2 to TRBJ2-7; the listed D gene, TRBD2, was not tested against the DNA. Inclusive of both ends, the CDR3 amounts to 10 amino acids. Looked up from germline, CDR1 is SGHTA and CDR2 is FQGNSA. CDR3 in amino acids: CANSQVGDSG.

With respect to this clonotype: The junction differs from germline at one of its ends, possibly a read error. The chain has TRBV7-9 and TRBJ2-3; perhaps D is TRBD1 or TRBD2 (5 bases each). There are 16 residues in the CDR3. Germline CDR1 is SEHNR and CDR2 is FQNEAQ (reference sequence). DNA for the CDR3: TGCGCCAGCAGCCCCGGGACGGCGGCATCCTCAGATACGCAGTATTTT. Translating gives CASSPGTAASSDTQYF.

Of note for this clonotype: An end of the junction differs from the germline gene, which may be a read error. This rearrangement joins TRBV12-3 or TRBV12-4 to TRBJ1-1; possible D gene TRBD1, 6 bases. There are 15 residues in the CDR3. The chain's CDR3 is CAIRTDGGQSTEASF. The DNA of the CDR3 is TGTGCCATCAGGACCGACGGGGGGCAAAGCACTGAAGCTTCCTTT.